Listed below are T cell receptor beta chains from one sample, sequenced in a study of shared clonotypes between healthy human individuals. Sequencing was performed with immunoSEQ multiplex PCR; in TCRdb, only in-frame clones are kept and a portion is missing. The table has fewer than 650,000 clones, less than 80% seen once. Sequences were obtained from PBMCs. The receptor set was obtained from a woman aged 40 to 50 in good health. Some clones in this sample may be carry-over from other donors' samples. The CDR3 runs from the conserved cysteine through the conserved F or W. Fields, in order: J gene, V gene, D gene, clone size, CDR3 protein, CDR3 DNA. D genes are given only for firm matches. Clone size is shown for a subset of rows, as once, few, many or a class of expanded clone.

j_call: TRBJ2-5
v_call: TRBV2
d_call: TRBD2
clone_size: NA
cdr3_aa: CASSDRASGETQYF
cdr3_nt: TGTGCCAGCAGTGATCGGGCTAGCGGAGAGACCCAGTACTTC

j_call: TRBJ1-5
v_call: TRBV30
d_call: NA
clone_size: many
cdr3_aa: CAWSRGAGQPQHF
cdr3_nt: TGTGCCTGGAGCAGGGGCGCGGGGCAGCCCCAGCATTTT

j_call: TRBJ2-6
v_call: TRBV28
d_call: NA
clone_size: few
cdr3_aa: CASSPPLVGANVLTF
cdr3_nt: TGTGCCAGCAGTCCCCCACTGGTCGGGGCCAACGTCCTGACTTTC

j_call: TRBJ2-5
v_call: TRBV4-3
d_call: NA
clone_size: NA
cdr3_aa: CASSQGHQETQYF
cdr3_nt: TGCGCCAGCAGCCAAGGGCACCAAGAGACCCAGTACTTC

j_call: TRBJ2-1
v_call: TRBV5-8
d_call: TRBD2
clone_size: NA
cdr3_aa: CASSRWLQTSGRYNEQFF
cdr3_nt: TGTGCCAGCAGCCGCTGGCTCCAGACTAGCGGGAGGTACAATGAGCAGTTCTTC

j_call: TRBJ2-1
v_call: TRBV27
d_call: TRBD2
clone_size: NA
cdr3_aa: CASSLAGGHEQFF
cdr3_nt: TGTGCCAGCAGTTTAGCGGGAGGGCATGAGCAGTTCTTC

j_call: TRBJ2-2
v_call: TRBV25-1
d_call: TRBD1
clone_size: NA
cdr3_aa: CASSEQGQGAITGELFF
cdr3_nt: TGTGCCAGCAGTGAACAAGGACAGGGGGCAATAACCGGGGAGCTGTTTTTT

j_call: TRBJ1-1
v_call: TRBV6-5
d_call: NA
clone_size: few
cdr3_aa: CASTGVGTEAFF
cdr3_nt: TGTGCCAGCACGGGGGTGGGCACTGAAGCTTTCTTT

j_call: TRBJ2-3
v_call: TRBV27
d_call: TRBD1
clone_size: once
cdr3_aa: CASSTPGTGTPDTQYF
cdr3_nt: TGTGCCAGCAGTACCCCCGGGACAGGGACCCCAGATACGCAGTATTTT

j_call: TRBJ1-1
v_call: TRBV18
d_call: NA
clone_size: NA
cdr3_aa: CASSTGTSEAFF
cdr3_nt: TGTGCCAGCTCAACCGGGACGAGTGAAGCTTTCTTT

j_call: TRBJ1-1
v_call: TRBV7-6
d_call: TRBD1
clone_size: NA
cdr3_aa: CASSTRTGNEAFF
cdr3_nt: TGTGCCAGCAGCACACGGACAGGAAATGAAGCTTTCTTT

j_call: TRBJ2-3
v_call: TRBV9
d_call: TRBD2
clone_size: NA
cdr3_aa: CASSVVAGADTQYF
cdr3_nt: TGTGCCAGCAGCGTAGTTGCGGGAGCAGATACGCAGTATTTT

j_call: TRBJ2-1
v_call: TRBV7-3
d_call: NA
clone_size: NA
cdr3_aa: CASSLSHNEQFF
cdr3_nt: TGTGCCAGCAGCTTATCCCACAATGAGCAGTTCTTC

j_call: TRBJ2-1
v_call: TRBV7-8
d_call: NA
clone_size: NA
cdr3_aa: CASSSDPGEQFF
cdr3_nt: TGTGCCAGCAGCAGCGATCCGGGTGAGCAGTTCTTC

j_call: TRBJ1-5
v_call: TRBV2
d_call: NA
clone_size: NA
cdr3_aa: CASSEAAGGQHF
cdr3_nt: TGTGCCAGCAGTGAAGCAGCTGGGGGGCAGCATTTT

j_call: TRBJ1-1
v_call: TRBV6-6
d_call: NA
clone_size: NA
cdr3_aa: CASGTGSNTEAFF
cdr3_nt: TGTGCCAGCGGTACGGGCTCGAACACTGAAGCTTTCTTT

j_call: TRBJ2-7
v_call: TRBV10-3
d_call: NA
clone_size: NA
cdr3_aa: CAISESAAQSYEQYF
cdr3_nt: TGTGCCATCAGTGAGTCGGCCGCACAATCCTACGAGCAGTACTTC

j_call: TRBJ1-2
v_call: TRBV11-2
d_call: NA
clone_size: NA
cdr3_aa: CASSPRGPYGYTF
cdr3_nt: TGTGCCAGCAGCCCACGGGGGCCCTATGGCTACACCTTC

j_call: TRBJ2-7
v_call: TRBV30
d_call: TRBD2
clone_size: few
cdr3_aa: CAWSVGRTPSGRSEQYF
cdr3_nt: TGTGCCTGGAGTGTGGGGAGAACACCTAGCGGGAGATCCGAGCAGTACTTC

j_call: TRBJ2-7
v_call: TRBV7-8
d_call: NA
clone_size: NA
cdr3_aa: CASSFHQRRDIPYEQYF
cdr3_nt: TGTGCCAGCAGCTTCCACCAAAGAAGGGACATCCCCTACGAGCAGTACTTC

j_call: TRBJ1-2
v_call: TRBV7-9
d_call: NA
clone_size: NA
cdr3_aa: CASSLARGALNYGYTF
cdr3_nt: TGTGCCAGCAGCCTGGCTCGGGGGGCATTAAACTATGGCTACACCTTC

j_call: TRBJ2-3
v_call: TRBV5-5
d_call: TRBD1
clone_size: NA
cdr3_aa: CARVMPQGECTDTQYF
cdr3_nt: TGTGCCAGGGTCATGCCGCAGGGGGAATGCACAGATACGCAGTATTTT

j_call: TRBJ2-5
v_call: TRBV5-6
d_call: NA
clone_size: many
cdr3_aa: CASSLGRGSSYETQYF
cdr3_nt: TGTGCCAGCAGCTTGGGCAGGGGCTCTTCCTACGAGACCCAGTACTTC

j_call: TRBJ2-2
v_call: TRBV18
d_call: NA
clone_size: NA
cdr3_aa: CASSPYQRAIGELFF
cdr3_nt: TGTGCCAGCTCGCCATATCAGCGGGCGATCGGGGAGCTGTTTTTT

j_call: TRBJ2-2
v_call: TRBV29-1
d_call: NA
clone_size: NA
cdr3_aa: CSGSRYTGELFF
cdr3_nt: TGCAGCGGCAGTAGATACACCGGGGAGCTGTTTTTT

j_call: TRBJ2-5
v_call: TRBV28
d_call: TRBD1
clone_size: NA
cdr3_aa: CASSTRQGAGETQYF
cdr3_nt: TGTGCCAGCAGTACCCGACAGGGGGCGGGGGAGACCCAGTACTTC

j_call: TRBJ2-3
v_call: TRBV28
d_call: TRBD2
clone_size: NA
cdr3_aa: CASRTRPAGSGDTQYF
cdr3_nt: TGTGCCAGCAGAACCAGACCAGCGGGGTCCGGGGATACGCAGTATTTT

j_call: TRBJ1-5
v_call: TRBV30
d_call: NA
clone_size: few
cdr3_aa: CAWSVSGRNQPQHF
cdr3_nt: TGTGCCTGGAGTGTGTCAGGTCGCAATCAGCCCCAGCATTTT

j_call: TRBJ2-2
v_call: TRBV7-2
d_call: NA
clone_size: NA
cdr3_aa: CASTTVGELFF
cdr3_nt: TGTGCCAGCACCACTGTCGGGGAGCTGTTTTTT

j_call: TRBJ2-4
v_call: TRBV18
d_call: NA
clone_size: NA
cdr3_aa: CASSPVGGLENIQYF
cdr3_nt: TGTGCCAGCTCACCAGTTGGGGGGCTTGAAAACATTCAGTACTTC

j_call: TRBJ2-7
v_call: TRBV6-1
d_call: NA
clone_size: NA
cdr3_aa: CASSERYGDEQYF
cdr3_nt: TGTGCCAGCAGTGAAAGGTACGGGGACGAGCAGTACTTC

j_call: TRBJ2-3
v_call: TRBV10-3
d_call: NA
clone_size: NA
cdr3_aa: CAISEPGTADTQYF
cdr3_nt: TGTGCCATCAGTGAGCCCGGAACCGCAGATACGCAGTATTTT

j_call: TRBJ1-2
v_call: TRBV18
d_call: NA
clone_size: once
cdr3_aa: CASSPPTGGRYGYTF
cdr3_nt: TGTGCCAGCTCACCACCGACCGGCGGGAGATATGGCTACACCTTC

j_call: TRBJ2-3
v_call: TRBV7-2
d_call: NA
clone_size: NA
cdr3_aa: CASSLGSAGFPDTQYF
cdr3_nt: TGTGCCAGCAGCTTAGGTTCGGCGGGTTTTCCAGATACGCAGTATTTT

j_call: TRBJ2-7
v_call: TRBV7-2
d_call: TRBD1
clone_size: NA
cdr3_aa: CASSWGQGAYEQYF
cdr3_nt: TGTGCCAGCAGCTGGGGACAGGGGGCCTACGAGCAGTACTTC

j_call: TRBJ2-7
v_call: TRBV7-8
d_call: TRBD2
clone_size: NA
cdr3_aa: CASSRGLAGDYEQYF
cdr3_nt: TGTGCCAGCAGCCGAGGACTAGCGGGAGATTACGAGCAGTACTTC

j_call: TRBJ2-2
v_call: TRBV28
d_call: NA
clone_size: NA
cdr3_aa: CASSLSGGDPLNTGELFF
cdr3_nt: TGTGCCAGCAGTTTATCCGGGGGAGACCCGCTCAACACCGGGGAGCTGTTTTTT

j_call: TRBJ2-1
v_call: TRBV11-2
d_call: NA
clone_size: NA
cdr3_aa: CASSLRGRQYNEQFF
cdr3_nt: TGTGCCAGCAGCTTACGAGGGCGCCAGTACAATGAGCAGTTCTTC

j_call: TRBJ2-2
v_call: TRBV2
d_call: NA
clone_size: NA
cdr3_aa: CASSESGSRMNTGELFF
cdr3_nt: TGTGCCAGCAGTGAATCGGGATCGAGGATGAACACCGGGGAGCTGTTTTTT

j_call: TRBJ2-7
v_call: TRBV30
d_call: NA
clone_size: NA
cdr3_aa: CAWSGLDGRRQYF
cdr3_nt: TGTGCCTGGAGTGGTCTAGACGGGCGGCGGCAGTACTTC

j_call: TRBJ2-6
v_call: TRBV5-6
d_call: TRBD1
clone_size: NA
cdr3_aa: CASSLVRGPGANVLTF
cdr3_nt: TGTGCCAGCAGCTTGGTAAGGGGGCCGGGGGCCAACGTCCTGACTTTC

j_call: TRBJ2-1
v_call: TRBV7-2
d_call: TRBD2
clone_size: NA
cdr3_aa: CASSITSGSYNEQFF
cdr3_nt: TGTGCCAGCAGCATTACTAGCGGGAGCTACAATGAGCAGTTCTTC

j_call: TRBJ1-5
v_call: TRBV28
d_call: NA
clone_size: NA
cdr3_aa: CASRTRTGKFQPQHF
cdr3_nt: TGTGCCAGCAGAACAAGGACGGGCAAGTTTCAGCCCCAGCATTTT

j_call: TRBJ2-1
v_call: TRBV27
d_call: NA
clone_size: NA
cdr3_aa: CASRTTGGEQFF
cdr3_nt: TGTGCCAGCAGGACAACAGGTGGTGAGCAGTTCTTC

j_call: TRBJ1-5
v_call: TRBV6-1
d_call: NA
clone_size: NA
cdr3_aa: CASRGRVSNQPQHF
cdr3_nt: TGTGCCAGCAGGGGTCGAGTTAGCAATCAGCCCCAGCATTTT

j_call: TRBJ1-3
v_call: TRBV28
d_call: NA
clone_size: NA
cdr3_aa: CASSSFRGLARRSGNTIYF
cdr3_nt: TGTGCCAGCAGTTCCTTTCGTGGGCTGGCCAGACGCTCTGGAAACACCATATATTTT

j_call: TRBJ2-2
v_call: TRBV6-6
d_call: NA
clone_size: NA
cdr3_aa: CASTQWFTGELFF
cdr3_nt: TGTGCCAGCACCCAATGGTTTACCGGGGAGCTGTTTTTT

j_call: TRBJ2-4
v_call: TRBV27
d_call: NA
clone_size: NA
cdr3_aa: CACRGFGKNIQYF
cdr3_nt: TGTGCCTGCCGGGGGTTTGGCAAAAACATTCAGTACTTC

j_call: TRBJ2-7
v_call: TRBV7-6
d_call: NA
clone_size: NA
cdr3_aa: CASSLAGASSEQYF
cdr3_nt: TGTGCCAGCAGCTTAGCGGGGGCTAGCTCCGAGCAGTACTTC

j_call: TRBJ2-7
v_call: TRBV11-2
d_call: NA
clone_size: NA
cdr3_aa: CASSLGSTLSYEQYF
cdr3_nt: TGTGCCAGCAGCTTAGGCTCAACCCTCTCCTACGAGCAGTACTTC

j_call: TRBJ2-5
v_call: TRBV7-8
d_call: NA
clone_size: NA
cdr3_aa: CASSLEVTGLETQYF
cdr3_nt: TGTGCCAGCAGCTTAGAGGTGACAGGATTGGAGACCCAGTACTTC

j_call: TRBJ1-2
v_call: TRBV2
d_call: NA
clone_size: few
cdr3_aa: CASSDTSGYGYTF
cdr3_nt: TGTGCCAGCAGCGACACCTCCGGGTATGGCTACACCTTC